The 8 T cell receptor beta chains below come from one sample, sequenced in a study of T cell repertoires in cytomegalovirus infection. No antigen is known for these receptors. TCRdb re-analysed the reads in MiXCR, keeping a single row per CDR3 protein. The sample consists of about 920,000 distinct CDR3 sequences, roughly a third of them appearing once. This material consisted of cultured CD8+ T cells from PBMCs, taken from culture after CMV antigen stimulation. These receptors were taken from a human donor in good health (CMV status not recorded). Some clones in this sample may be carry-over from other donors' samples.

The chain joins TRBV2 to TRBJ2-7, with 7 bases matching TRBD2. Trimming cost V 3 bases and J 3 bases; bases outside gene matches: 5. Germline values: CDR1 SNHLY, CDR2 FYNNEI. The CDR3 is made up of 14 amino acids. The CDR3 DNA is TGTGCCAGCAGTGACCCCGGGGGGAACTACGAGCAGTACGTC. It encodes CASSDPGGNYEQYV.

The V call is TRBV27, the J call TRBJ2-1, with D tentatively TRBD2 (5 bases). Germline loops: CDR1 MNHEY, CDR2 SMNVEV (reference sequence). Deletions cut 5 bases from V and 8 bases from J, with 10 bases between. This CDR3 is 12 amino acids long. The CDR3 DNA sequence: TGTGCCAGCAGTACTAGGATCCATGAGCAGTTCTTC. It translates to CASSTRIHEQFF.

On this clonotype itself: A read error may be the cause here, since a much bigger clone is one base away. CDR3 loop: CASSPIAGARDQYF. CDR3 DNA sequence: TGTGCCAGCAGCCCCATCGCGGGGGCGCGCGACCAGTACTTC. The chain has TRBV7-6 and TRBJ2-7, with a weak D call TRBD2 (7 bases). The germline gives CDR1 SGHVS, CDR2 FNYEAQ. The CDR3 extends over 14 amino acids. Trimming removed 5 bases from V and 10 bases from J, with 21 bases in between.

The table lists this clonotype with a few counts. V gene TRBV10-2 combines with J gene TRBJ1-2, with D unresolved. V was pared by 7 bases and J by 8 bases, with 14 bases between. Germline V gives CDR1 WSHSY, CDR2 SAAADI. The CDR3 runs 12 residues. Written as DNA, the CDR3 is TGCGCCAGCATCGATTACCGCAACGGCTACACCTTC. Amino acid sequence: CASIDYRNGYTF.

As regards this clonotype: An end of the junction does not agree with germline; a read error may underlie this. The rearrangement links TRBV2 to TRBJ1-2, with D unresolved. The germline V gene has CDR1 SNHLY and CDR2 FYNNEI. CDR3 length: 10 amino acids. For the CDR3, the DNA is TGTGCCAGCAGAGGACTTGGCTTCACCTTC. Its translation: CASRGLGFTF.

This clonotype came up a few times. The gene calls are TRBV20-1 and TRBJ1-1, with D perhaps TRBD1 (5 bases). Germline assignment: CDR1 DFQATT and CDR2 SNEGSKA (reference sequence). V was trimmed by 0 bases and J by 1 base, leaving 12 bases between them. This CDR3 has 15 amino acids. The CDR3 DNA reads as TGCAGTGCTAGAGACCTAGACGGACAGAACACTGAAGCTTTCTTT. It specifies CSARDLDGQNTEAFF.

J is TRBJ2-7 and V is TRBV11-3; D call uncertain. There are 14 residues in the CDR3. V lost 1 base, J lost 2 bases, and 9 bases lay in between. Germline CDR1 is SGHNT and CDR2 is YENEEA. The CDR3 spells CASSLVGMTYEQYV. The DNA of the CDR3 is TGTGCCAGCAGCTTAGTTGGGATGACCTACGAGCAGTACGTC.

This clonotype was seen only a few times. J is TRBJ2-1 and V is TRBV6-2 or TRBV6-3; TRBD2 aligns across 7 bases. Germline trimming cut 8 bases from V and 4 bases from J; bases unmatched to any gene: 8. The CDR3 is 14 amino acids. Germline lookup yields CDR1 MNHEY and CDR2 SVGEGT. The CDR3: CASGDSGPYNEQFF. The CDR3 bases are TGTGCCAGCGGAGATAGCGGGCCTTACAATGAGCAGTTCTTC.